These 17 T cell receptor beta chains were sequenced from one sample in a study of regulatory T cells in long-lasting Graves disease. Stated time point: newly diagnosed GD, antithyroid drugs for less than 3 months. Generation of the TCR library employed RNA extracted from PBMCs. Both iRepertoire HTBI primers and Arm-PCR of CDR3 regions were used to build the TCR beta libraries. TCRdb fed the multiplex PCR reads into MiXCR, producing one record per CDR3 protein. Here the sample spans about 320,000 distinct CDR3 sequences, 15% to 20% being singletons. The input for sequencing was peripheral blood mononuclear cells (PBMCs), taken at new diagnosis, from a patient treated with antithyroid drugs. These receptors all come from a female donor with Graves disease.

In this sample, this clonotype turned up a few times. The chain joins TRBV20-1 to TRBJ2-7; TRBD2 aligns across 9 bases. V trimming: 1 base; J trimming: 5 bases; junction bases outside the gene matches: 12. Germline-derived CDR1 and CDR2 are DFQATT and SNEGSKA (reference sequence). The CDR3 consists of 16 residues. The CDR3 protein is CSARGGVGGRGHEQYF. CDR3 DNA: TGCAGTGCTAGAGGGGGTGTGGGCGGGAGGGGACACGAGCAGTACTTC.

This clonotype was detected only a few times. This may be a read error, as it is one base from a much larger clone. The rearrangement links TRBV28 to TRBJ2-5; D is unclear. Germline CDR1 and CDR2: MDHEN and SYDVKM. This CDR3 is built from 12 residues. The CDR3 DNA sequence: TGTGCCAGCACCACCCATCCCAATGAGCAGTCCTTC. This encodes CASTTHPNEQSF.

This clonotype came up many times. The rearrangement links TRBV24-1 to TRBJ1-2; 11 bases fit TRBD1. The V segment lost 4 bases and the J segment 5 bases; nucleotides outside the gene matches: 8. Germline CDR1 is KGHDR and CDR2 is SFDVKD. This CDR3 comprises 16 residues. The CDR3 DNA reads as TGTGCCACCAGTGAGGGAAGGACAGGGGGCGTGTATGGCTACACCTTC. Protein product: CATSEGRTGGVYGYTF.

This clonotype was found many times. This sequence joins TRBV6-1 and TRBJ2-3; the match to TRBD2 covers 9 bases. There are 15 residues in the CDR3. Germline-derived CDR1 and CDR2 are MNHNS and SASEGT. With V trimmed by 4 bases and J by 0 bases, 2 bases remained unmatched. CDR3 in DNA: TGTGCCAGCAGTGCCGCGGGGGGGAGCACAGATACGCAGTATTTT. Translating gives CASSAAGGSTDTQYF.

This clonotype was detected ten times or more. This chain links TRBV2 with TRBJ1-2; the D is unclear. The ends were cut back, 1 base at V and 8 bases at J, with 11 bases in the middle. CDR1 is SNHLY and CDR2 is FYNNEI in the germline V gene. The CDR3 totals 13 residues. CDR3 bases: TGTGCCAGCAGTGAAGTAGGAGTCACGGGCTACACCTTC. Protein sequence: CASSEVGVTGYTF.

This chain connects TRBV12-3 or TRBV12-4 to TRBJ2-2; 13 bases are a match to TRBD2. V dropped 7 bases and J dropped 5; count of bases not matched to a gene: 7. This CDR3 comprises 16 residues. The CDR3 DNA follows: TGTGCCAGCACAACCGGACTAGCGGGAGTAACCGGGGAGCTGTTTTTT. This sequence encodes CASTTGLAGVTGELFF.

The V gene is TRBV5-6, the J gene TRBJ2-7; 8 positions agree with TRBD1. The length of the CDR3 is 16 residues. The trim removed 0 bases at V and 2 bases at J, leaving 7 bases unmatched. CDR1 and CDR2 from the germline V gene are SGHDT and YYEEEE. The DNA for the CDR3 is TGTGCCAGCAGCTTGGCCCAGAGACAGGGGCCCTACGAGCAGTACTTC. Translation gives CASSLAQRQGPYEQYF.

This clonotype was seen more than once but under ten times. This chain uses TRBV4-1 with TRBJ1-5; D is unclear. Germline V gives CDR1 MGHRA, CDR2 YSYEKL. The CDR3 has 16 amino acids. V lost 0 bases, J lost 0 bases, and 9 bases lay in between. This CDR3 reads CASSQEWQVSNQPQHF. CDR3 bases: TGCGCCAGCAGCCAAGAATGGCAAGTTAGCAATCAGCCCCAGCATTTT.

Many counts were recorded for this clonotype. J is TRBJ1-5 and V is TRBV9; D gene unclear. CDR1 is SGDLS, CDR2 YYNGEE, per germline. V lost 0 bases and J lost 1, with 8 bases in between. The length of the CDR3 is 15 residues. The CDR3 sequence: CASSVEPESNQPQHF. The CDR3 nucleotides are TGTGCCAGCAGCGTAGAACCGGAGAGCAATCAGCCCCAGCATTTT.

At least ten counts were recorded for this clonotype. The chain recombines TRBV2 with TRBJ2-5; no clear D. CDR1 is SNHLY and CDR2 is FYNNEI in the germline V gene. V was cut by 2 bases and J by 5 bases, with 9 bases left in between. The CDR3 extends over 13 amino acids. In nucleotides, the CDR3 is TGTGCCAGCAGTGAATCTGGGTGGGAGACCCAGTACTTC. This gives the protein CASSESGWETQYF.

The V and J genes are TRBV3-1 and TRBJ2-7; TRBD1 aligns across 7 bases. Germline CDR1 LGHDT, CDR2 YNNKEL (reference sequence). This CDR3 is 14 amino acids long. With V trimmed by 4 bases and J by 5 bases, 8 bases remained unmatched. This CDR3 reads CASSLGTEGHEQYF. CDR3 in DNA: TGTGCCAGCAGCCTCGGGACAGAGGGCCACGAGCAGTACTTC.

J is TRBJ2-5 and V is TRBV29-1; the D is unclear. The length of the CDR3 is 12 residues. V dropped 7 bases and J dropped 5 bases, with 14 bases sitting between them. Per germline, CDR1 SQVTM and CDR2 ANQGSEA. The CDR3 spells CSGGSIRETQYF. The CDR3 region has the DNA TGCAGCGGGGGATCCATCAGGGAGACCCAGTACTTC.

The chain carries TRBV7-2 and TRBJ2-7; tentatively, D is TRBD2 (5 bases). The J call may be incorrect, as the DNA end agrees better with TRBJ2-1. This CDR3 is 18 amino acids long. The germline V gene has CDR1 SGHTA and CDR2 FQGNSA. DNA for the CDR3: TGTGCCAGCAGTCAACAGCTTGGTGGGAGTAGGGCATACAATGAGCAGTTCTTC. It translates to CASSQQLGGSRAYNEQFF.

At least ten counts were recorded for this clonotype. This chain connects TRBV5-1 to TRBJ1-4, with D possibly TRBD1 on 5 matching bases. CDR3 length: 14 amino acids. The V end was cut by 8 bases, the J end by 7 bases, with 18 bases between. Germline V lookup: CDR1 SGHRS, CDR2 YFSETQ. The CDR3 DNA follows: TGCGCCAGTTCACAGGTTTCGAGTGGTGAAAAACTGTTTTTT. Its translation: CASSQVSSGEKLFF.

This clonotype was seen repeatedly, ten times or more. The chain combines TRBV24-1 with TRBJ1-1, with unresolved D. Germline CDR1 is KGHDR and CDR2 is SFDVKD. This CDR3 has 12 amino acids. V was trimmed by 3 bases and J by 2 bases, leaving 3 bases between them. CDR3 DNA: TGTGCCACCAGTGATCCTAACACTGAAGCTTTCTTT. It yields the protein CATSDPNTEAFF.

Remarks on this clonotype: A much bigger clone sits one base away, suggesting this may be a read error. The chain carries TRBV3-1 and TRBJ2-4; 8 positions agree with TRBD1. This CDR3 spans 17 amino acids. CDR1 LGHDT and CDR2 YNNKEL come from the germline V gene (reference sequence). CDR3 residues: CASSQDTGRGPKNIRYF. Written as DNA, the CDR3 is TGTGCCAGCAGCCAAGATACGGGCAGGGGGCCTAAAAACATTCGGTACTTC.

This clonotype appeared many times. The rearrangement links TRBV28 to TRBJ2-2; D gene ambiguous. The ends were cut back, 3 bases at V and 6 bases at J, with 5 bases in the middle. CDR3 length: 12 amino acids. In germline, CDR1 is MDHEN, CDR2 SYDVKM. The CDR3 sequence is CASSFTPGELFF. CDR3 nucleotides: TGTGCCAGCAGTTTCACCCCCGGGGAGCTGTTTTTT.